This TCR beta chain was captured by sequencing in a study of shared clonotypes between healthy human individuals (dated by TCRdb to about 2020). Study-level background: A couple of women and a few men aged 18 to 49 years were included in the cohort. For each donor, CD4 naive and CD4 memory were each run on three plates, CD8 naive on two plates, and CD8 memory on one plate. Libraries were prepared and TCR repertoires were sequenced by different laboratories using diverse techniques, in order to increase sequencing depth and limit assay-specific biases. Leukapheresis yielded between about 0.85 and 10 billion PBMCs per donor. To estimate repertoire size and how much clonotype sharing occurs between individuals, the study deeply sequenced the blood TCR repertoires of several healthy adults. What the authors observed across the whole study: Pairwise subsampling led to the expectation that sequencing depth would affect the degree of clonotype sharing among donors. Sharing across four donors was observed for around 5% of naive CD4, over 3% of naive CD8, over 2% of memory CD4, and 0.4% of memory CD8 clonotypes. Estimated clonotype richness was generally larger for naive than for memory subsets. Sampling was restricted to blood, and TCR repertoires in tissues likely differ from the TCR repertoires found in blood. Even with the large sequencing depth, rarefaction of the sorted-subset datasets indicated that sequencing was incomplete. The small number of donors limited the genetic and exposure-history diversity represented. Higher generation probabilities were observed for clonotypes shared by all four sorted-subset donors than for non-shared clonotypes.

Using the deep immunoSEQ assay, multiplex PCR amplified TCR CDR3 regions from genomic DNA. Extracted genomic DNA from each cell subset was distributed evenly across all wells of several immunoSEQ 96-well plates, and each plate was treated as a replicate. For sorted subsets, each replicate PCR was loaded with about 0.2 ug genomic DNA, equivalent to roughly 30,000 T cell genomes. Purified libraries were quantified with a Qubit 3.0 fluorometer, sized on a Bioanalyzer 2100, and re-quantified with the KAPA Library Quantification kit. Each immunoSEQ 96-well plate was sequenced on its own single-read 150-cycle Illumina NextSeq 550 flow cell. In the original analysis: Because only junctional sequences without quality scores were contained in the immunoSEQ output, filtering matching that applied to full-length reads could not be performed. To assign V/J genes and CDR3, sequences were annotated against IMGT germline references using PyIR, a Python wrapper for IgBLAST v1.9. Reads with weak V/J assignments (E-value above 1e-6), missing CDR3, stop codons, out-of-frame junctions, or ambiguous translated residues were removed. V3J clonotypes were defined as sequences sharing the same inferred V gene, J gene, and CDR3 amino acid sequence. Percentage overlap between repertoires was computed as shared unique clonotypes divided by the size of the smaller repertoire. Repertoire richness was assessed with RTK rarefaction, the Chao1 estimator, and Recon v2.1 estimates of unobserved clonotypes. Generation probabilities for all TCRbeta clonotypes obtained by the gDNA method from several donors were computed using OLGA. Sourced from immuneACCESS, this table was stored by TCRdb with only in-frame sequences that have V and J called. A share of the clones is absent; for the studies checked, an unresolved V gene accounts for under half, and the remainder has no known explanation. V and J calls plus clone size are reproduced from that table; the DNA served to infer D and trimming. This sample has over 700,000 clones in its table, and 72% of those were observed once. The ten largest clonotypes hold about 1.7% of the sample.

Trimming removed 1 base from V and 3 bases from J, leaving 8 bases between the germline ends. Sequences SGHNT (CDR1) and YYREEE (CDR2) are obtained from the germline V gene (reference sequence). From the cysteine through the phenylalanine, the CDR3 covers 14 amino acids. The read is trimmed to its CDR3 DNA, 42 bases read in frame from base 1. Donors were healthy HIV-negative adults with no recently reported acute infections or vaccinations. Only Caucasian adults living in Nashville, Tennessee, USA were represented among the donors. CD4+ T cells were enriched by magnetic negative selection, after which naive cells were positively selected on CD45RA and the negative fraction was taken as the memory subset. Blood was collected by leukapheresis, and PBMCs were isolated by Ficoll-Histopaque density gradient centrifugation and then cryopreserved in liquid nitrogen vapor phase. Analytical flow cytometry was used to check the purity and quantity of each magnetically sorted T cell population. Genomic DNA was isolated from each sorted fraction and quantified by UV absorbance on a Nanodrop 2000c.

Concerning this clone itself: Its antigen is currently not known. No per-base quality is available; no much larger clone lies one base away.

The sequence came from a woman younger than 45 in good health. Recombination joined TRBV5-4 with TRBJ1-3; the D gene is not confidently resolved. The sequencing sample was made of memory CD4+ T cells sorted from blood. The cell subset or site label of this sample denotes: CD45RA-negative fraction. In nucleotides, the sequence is TGTGCCAGCAGCTTGCCGGGAGTTGGAAACACCATATATTTT. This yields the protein CASSLPGVGNTIYF.